These 19 T cell receptor beta chains originate from one sample sequenced in a study of T cells in women clearing cervical HPV infection. Assay: immunoSEQ multiplex PCR; the TCRdb copy retains only in-frame clones and omits some. Recorded for this sample: some 41,000 clones. Sequenced input: blood buffy coat. Receptor source: a woman between 18 and 70 years old with a cervical HPV16 infection that either progressed to CIN3+ or cleared (not recorded which).

Note on this clone: The CDR3 end is not reached by the read, which stops 3 residues before it; the germline J gene fills it in. The chain employs TRBV28 and TRBJ2-3; D not resolved. Germline CDR1 MDHEN, CDR2 SYDVKM. V was cut by 7 bases and J by 6 bases, with 14 bases left in between. This CDR3 contains 13 residues. Incomplete CDR3 DNA: TGTGCCAGCAACCCAACAATCTCGGATACG. Translated: CASNPTISDT. From start to end, the CDR3 is CASNPTISDTQYF. Filled out from reference TRBV28 and TRBJ2-3, the complete variable domain reads DVKVTQSSRYLVKRTGEKVFLECVQDMDHENMFWYRQDPGLGLRLIYFSYDVKMKEKGDIPEGYSVSREKKERFSLILESASTNQTSMYLCASNPTISDTQYFGPGTRLTVL.

Worth noting for this clone: The observed sequence ends 3 residues before the CDR3 terminus, with the missing tail filled in from the germline J gene. V and J are TRBV5-1 and TRBJ2-3, with D hard to call. This CDR3 has 11 amino acids. Per germline, CDR1 SGHRS and CDR2 YFSETQ. Between the trimmed V and J ends, which lost 5 bases and 6 bases, there was a span of 7 bases. Incomplete CDR3 DNA: TGCGCCAGCAGTGTTCTGGATACG. Protein product: CASSVLDT. From start to end, the CDR3 is CASSVLDTQYF.

This clone is labeled medium-sized based on frequency. The CDR3 is cut off 3 residues early in the read; its end comes from the germline J gene. V gene TRBV10-3 combines with J gene TRBJ1-1; TRBD1 matches at 8 bases. The CDR3 loop spans 12 amino acids. CDR1 is ENHRY and CDR2 is SYGVKD in the germline V gene. Partial CDR3 DNA: TGTGCCATCAGTGAGGGGACAGGAGAA. This gives the protein CAISEGTGE. The full-length CDR3 reads as CAISEGTGEAFF.

The CDR3 spells CASSWSPGQEYEQYF. The covered CDR3 bases are TGTGCCAGCAGCTGGAGCCCGGGACAGGAATACGAG. V is TRBV11-2 and J is TRBJ2-7; 8 nucleotides align to TRBD1. With the read ending 3 residues before the CDR3 end, the germline J gene is used to fill in that end. This CDR3 spans 15 amino acids. CDR1 is SGHAT, CDR2 FQNNGV, per germline. After removal of 4 bases from V and 4 bases from J, the junction contained 9 bases not matched to a gene. Using reference TRBV11-2 and TRBJ2-7 for the parts outside the CDR3, the full variable domain is EAGVAQSPRYKIIEKRQSVAFWCNPISGHATLYWYQQILGQGPKLLIQFQNNGVVDDSQLPKDRFSAERLKGVDSTLKIQPAKLEDSAVYLCASSWSPGQEYEQYFGPGTRLTVT.

A word on this clone: The read stops 3 residues short of the end of the CDR3; the missing end is completed from the germline J gene. The chain recombines TRBV28 with TRBJ2-5; the match to TRBD2 covers 16 bases. This CDR3 region has 17 residues. V trimming: 5 bases; J trimming: 7 bases; junction bases outside the gene matches: 10. In germline, CDR1 is MDHEN, CDR2 SYDVKM. The sequenced part of the CDR3 DNA is TGTGCCAGCAGTCTAACCATAGGGACTAGCGGGAGGGTGACC. Translated, it gives CASSLTIGTSGRVT. The CDR3 in its entirety is CASSLTIGTSGRVTQYF.

Concerning this clone: The sequence runs out 3 residues before the end of the CDR3; the remainder is reconstructed from the germline J gene. V usage is TRBV5-1 and J usage is TRBJ2-1; 12 bases match TRBD1. Germline V lookup: CDR1 SGHRS, CDR2 YFSETQ. The ends lost 2 bases at V and 1 base at J; junction bases unmatched: 13. This CDR3 region has 20 residues. The chain's CDR3 is CASSLLPGQGASGSYNEQFF. The CDR3 DNA, read in part, is TGCGCCAGCAGCTTACTCCCGGGACAGGGGGCTTCGGGGTCCTACAATGAG.

Comment on this clone: The read stops 3 residues short of the end of the CDR3; the missing end is completed from the germline J gene. The chain couples TRBV5-4 to TRBJ1-1; maybe TRBD1 (6 bases). Germline lookup yields CDR1 SGHNT and CDR2 YYREEE (reference sequence). V lost 4 bases to trimming and J lost 2 bases, with 15 bases between them. This CDR3 contains 15 residues. The CDR3 is CASSLRQALNTEAFF. Incomplete CDR3 DNA: TGTGCCAGCAGCCTTCGACAGGCACTAAACACTGAA.

Concerning this clone itself: The CDR3 goes on 3 residues after the read ends, and that part is filled in from the germline J gene. The genes are TRBV19 and TRBJ1-4; possible D gene TRBD1, 6 bases. This CDR3 is built from 15 residues. The germline V gene encodes CDR1 LNHDA and CDR2 SQIVND (reference sequence). Incomplete CDR3 DNA: TGTGCCAGTAGTGACTCGCACAGGGATATGGGGAAA. It translates to CASSDSHRDMGK. The CDR3 as a whole reads CASSDSHRDMGKLFF.

A remark on this clone: The missing CDR3 end, 3 residues past where the read stops, is filled in from the germline J gene. The V call is TRBV7-3, the J call TRBJ2-1; D remains unclear. Trimming took 2 bases from V and 4 from J, leaving 15 bases between them. Germline values: CDR1 SGHTA, CDR2 FQGTGA. The CDR3 sequence is 16 residues long. The part of the CDR3 DNA that was read is TGTGCCAGCAGCTTACTGTCCCACAATCCTTACAATGAG. This encodes CASSLLSHNPYNE. The complete CDR3 sequence is CASSLLSHNPYNEQFF.

Worth noting for this clone: From the germline J gene comes the end of the CDR3, since the read stops 3 residues before it. J is TRBJ2-3 and V is TRBV29-1; no clear D. Trimming left V 0 bases short and J 7 bases short, with 5 bases between. Germline lookup yields CDR1 SQVTM and CDR2 ANQGSEA. The CDR3 contains 11 residues. The CDR3 DNA, read in part, is TGCAGCGTTGAAGATCTTAATACG. Amino acid sequence: CSVEDLNT. The complete CDR3 reads CSVEDLNTQYF.

This clone is identified as medium-sized from frequency. The read finishes 3 residues shy of the CDR3 end, and the germline J gene is used to complete it. J is TRBJ2-2 and V is TRBV10-3; unclear D gene. The length of the CDR3 is 12 residues. Per the germline V gene, CDR1 is ENHRY and CDR2 is SYGVKD. Trimming removed 6 bases from V and 8 bases from J, with 10 bases in between. Incomplete CDR3 DNA: TGTGCCATCAGCGAAGGGCGAGGGGAG. It is translated as CAISEGRGE. The complete CDR3 reads CAISEGRGELFF.

Turning to this clone: The CDR3 goes on 3 residues after the read ends, and that part is filled in from the germline J gene. This chain joins TRBV20-1 and TRBJ1-5; D perhaps matches TRBD1 (6 bases). From germline, CDR1 is DFQATT and CDR2 SNEGSKA (reference sequence). This CDR3 contains 16 residues. Trimming took off 3 bases at V and 4 bases at J, with 19 bases between the two ends. CDR3 DNA (partial): TGCAGTGCTAGTTGGACTGGACAGCCAGCAAATCAGCCC. Translation gives CSASWTGQPANQP. The entire CDR3 reads CSASWTGQPANQPQHF.

Comments on this clone: The CDR3 end is not reached by the read, which stops 3 residues before it; the germline J gene fills it in. The V gene is TRBV29-1, the J gene TRBJ1-1, with TRBD1 matching 7 bases. Germline assignment: CDR1 SQVTM and CDR2 ANQGSEA. The CDR3 runs 13 residues. CDR3 DNA, as far as it was read: TGCAGCGCCGAGGAGGGGGCGCGTGTAGAA. Amino acid sequence: CSAEEGARVE. The entire CDR3 protein reads CSAEEGARVEAFF.

About this clone itself: The missing CDR3 end, 3 residues past where the read stops, is filled in from the germline J gene. The chain carries TRBV5-1 and TRBJ2-5; 12 positions match TRBD2. In germline, CDR1 is SGHRS, CDR2 YFSETQ. This CDR3 region has 16 residues. The V and J ends lost 1 base and 4 bases, in that order; junction bases with no gene match: 5. The CDR3 bases that were read are TGCGCCAGCAGCTTGTTCCTAGCGGGGGGGACAGAGACC. It translates to CASSLFLAGGTET. The CDR3 reads in full as CASSLFLAGGTETQYF.

Notes on this clone: The read ends 3 residues early relative to the CDR3; the germline J gene fills the gap. The chain joins TRBV29-1 to TRBJ1-1, with D uncertain. Trimming took 2 bases from V and 0 from J, leaving 7 bases between them. CDR1 and CDR2 (germline): SQVTM, ANQGSEA. This CDR3 is built from 13 residues. The CDR3: CSVETGLNTEAFF. The covered CDR3 bases are TGCAGCGTTGAAACGGGGTTGAACACTGAA.

CDR3 DNA, as far as it was read: TGTGCCAGCAGCCATCGATCGACAGGGGCAGGCTATGGC. Residues: CASSHRSTGAGYG. The full CDR3 protein reads CASSHRSTGAGYGYTF. The V and J genes are TRBV4-2 and TRBJ1-2; TRBD1 matches 8 bases. The read ends 3 residues shy of where the CDR3 ends; the end is completed using the germline J gene. The CDR3 extends over 16 amino acids. J was trimmed by 4 bases and V by 3 bases; bases with no gene match: 10. From germline, CDR1 is LGHNA and CDR2 YNFKEQ.

Worth noting for this clone: The read ends 3 residues shy of where the CDR3 ends; the end is completed using the germline J gene. V is TRBV19 and J is TRBJ1-1, with TRBD1 matching over 7 bases. Per the germline V gene, CDR1 is LNHDA and CDR2 is SQIVND (reference sequence). V lost 6 bases and J lost 0; bases outside the gene matches: 7. CDR3 length: 15 residues. The sequenced part of the CDR3 DNA is TGTGCCAGTAGGCCTCCGGGACAGCTGAACACTGAA. The encoded protein is CASRPPGQLNTE. The full CDR3 protein reads CASRPPGQLNTEAFF.

Of note for this clone: The CDR3 goes on 3 residues after the read ends, and that part is filled in from the germline J gene. The chain joins TRBV13 to TRBJ2-5, with a tentative D call TRBD2 (7 bases). Germline CDR1 reads PRHDT; CDR2 reads FYEKMQ (reference sequence). V gave up 3 bases and J gave up 3 bases, with 14 bases separating them. The CDR3 is 15 amino acids. The CDR3 DNA, read in part, is TGTGCCAGCAGCTTCCGGGGGGCCTTCGAAGAGACC. Protein: CASSFRGAFEET. The full CDR3 is CASSFRGAFEETQYF.

For this clone: The read gets to within 3 residues of the CDR3 end, and the germline J gene fills in the rest. The chain couples TRBV2 to TRBJ2-1; D possibly corresponds to TRBD1 (5 bases). V lost 1 base to trimming and J lost 0 bases, with 7 bases between them. In germline, CDR1 is SNHLY, CDR2 FYNNEI. The CDR3 sequence is 15 residues long. The sequenced CDR3 bases are TGTGCCAGCAGTGAAGGGCAGGGCTCCTACAATGAG. It encodes CASSEGQGSYNE. The full CDR3 protein reads CASSEGQGSYNEQFF.